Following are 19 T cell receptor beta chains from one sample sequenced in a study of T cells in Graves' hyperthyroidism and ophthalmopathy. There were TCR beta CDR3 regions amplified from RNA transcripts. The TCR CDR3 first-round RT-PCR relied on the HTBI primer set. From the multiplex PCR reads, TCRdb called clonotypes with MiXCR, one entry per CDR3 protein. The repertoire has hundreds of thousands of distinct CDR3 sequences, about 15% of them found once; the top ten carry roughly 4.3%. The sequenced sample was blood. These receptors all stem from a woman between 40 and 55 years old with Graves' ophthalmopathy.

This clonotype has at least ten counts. The CDR3 is CASRTGGGGETQYF. The CDR3 bases are TGTGCCAGCAGAACCGGAGGGGGAGGGGAGACCCAGTACTTC. V and J are TRBV6-5 and TRBJ2-5, with a possible D match to TRBD2 (7 bases). This CDR3 comprises 14 residues. V gave up 6 bases and J gave up 5 bases, with 16 bases separating them. The germline gives CDR1 MNHEY, CDR2 SVGAGI.

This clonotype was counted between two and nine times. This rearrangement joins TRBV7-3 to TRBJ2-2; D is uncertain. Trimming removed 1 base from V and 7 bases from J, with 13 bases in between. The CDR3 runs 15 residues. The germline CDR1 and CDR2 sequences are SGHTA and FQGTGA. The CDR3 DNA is TGTGCCAGCAGCTTAAGGGTGGGGTATGACGGGGAGCTGTTTTTT. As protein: CASSLRVGYDGELFF. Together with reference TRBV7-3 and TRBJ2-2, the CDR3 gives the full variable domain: GAGVSQTPSNKVTEKGKYVELRCDPISGHTALYWYRQSLGQGPEFLIYFQGTGAADDSGLPNDRFFAVRPEGSVSTLKIQRTERGDSAVYLCASSLRVGYDGELFFGEGSRLTVL.

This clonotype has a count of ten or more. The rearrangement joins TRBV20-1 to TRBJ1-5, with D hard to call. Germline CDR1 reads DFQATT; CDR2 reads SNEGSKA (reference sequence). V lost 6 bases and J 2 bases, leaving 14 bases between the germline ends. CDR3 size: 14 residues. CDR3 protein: CSAPGFFGNQPQHF. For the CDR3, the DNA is TGCAGTGCCCCCGGGTTTTTCGGCAATCAGCCCCAGCATTTT.

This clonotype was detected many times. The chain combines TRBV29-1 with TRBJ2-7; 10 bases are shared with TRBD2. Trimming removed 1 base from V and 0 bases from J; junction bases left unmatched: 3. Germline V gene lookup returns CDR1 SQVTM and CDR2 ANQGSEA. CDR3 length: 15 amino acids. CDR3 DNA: TGCAGCGTTGAAGCGGGACTAGCGAACTCCTACGAGCAGTACTTC. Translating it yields CSVEAGLANSYEQYF.

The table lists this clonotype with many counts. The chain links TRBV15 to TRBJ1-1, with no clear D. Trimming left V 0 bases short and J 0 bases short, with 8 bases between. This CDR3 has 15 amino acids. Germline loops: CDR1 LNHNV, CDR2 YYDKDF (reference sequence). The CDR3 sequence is CATSRDRALNTEAFF. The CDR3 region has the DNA TGTGCCACCAGCAGAGATCGTGCCCTGAACACTGAAGCTTTCTTT.

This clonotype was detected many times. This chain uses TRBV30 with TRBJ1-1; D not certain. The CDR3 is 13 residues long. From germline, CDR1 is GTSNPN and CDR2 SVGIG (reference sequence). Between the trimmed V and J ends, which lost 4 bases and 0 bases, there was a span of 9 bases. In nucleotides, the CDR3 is TGTGCCTGGACAGACAATATGAACACTGAAGCTTTCTTT. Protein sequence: CAWTDNMNTEAFF.

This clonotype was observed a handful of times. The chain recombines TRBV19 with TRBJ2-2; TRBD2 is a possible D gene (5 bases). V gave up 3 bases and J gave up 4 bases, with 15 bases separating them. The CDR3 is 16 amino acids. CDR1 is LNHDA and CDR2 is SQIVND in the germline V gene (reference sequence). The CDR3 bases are TGTGCCAGTAGTATCTTAGCGCCACTTGTCACCGGGGAGCTGTTTTTT. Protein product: CASSILAPLVTGELFF.

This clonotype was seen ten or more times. The CDR3 is CAIRTDYGYTF. The CDR3 nucleotides are TGTGCCATCAGGACGGATTATGGCTACACCTTC. The chain has TRBV10-3 and TRBJ1-2, with unresolved D. This CDR3 is built from 11 residues. V lost 6 bases to trimming and J lost 5 bases, with 7 bases between them. Germline values: CDR1 ENHRY, CDR2 SYGVKD.

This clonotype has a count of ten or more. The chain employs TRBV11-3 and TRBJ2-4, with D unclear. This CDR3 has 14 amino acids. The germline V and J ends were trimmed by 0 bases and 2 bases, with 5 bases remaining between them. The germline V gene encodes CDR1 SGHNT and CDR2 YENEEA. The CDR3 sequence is CASSLDGTKNIQYF. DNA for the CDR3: TGTGCCAGCAGCTTAGATGGAACCAAAAACATTCAGTACTTC.

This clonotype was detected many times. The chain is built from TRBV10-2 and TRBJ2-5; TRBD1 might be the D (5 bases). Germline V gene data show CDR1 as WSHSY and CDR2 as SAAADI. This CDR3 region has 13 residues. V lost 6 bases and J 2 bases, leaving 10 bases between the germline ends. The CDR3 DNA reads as TGCGCCAGCAGGATTCGACAGCAAGAGACCCAGTACTTC. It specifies CASRIRQQETQYF.

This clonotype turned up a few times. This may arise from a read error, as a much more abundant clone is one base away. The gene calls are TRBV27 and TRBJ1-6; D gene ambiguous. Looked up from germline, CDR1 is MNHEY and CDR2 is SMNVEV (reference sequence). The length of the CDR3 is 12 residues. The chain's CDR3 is CASSFHNSPPHF. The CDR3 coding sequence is TGTGCCAGCAGTTTTCATAATTCACCCCCCCACTTT.

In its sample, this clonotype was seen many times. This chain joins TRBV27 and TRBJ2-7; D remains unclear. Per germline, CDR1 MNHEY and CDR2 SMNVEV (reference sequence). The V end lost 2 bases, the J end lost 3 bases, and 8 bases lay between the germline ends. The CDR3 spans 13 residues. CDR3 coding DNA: TGTGCCAGCAGTTTAGTTTTTGGCTACGAGCAGTACTTC. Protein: CASSLVFGYEQYF.

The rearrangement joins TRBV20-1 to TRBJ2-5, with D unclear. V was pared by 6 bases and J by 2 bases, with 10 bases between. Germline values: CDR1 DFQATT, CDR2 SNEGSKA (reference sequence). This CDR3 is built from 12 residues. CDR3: CSAAGFQETQYF. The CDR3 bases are TGCAGTGCCGCAGGATTTCAAGAGACCCAGTACTTC.

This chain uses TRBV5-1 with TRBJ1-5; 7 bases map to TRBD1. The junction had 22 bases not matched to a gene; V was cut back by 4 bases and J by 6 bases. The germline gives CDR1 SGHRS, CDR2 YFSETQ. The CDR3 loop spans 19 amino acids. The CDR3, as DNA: TGCGCCAGCAGCCCCTTGCCCGGGAATTACCAGGGGGAGCCTCAGCCCCAGCATTTT. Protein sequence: CASSPLPGNYQGEPQPQHF.

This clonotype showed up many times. CDR3 protein: CASSGQLIAKNIQYF. Written as DNA, the CDR3 is TGTGCCAGCAGTGGGCAGCTAATAGCCAAAAACATTCAGTACTTC. The chain is built from TRBV6-1 and TRBJ2-4; D is unresolved. Germline V gene sequence: CDR1 MNHNS, CDR2 SASEGT. The CDR3 covers 15 residues. V lost 4 bases to trimming and J lost 0 bases, with 10 bases between them.

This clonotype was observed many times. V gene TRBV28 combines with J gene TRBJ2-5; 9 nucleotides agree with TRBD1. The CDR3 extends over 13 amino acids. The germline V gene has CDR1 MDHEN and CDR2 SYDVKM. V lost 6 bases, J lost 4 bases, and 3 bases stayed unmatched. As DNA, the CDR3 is TGTGCCAGCAGCTCGGGACAGGGAGAGACCCAGTACTTC. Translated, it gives CASSSGQGETQYF.

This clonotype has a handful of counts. CDR3 coding DNA: TGTGCCAGCAGCATCTCCCAGACAGGCTACTATGGCTACACCTTC. Protein: CASSISQTGYYGYTF. The V call is TRBV9, the J call TRBJ1-2, with D maybe TRBD1 (6 bases). Germline CDR1 and CDR2: SGDLS and YYNGEE. Trimming cost V 4 bases and J 3 bases, with 16 bases left between them. This CDR3 spans 15 amino acids.

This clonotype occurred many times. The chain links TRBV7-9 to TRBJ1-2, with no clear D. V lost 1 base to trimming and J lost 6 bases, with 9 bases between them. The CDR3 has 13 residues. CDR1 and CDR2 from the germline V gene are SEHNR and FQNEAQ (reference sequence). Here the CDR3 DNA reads TGTGCCAGCAGCTTAGGAGGATTTGATGGCTACACCTTC. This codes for CASSLGGFDGYTF. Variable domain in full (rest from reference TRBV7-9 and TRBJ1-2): DTGVSQNPRHKITKRGQNVTFRCDPISEHNRLYWYRQTLGQGPEFLTYFQNEAQLEKSRLLSDRFSAERPKGSFSTLEIQRTEQGDSAMYLCASSLGGFDGYTFGSGTRLTVV.

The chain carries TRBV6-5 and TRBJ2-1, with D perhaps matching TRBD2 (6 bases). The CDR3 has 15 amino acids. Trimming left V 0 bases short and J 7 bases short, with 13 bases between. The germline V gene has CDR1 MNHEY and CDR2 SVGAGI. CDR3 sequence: CASSYSTGVSNEQFF. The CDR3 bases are TGTGCCAGCAGTTACTCGACGGGAGTAAGTAATGAGCAGTTCTTC.